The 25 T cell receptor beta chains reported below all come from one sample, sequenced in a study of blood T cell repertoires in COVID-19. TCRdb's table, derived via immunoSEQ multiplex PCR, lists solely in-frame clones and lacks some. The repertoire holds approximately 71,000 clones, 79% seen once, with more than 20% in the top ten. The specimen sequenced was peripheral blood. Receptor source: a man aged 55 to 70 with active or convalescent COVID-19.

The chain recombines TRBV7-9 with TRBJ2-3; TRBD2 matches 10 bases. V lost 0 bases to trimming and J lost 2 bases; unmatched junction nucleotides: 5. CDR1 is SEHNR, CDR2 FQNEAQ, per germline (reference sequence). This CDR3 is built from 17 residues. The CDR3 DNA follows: TGTGCCAGCAGCTTAGCGGCACTAGCGGGGATCACAGATACGCAGTATTTT. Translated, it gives CASSLAALAGITDTQYF.

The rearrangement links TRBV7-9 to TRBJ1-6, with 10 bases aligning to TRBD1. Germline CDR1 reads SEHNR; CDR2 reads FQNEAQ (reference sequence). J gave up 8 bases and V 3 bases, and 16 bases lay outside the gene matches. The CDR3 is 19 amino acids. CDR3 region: CASSFRKKTGGPSYSPLHF. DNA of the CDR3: TGTGCCAGCAGCTTTAGAAAAAAGACAGGGGGCCCTTCTTATTCACCCCTCCACTTT.

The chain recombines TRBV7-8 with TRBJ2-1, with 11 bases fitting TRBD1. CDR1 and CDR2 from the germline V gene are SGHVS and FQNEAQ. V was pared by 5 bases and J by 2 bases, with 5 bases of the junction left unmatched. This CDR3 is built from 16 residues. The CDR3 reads CASSRGDRGAYNEQFF. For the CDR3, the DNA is TGTGCCAGCAGCCGAGGGGACAGGGGGGCCTACAATGAGCAGTTCTTC.

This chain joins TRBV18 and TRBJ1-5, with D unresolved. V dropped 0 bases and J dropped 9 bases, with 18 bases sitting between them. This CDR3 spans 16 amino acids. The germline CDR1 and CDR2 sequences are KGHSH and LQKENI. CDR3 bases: TGTGCCAGCTCACCACCGATTGCCGGGTCAGTAGGGCCCCAGCATTTT. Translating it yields CASSPPIAGSVGPQHF.

The CDR3 spells CASSQATDQNYGYTF. The CDR3 coding sequence is TGCGCCAGCAGCCAAGCGACAGATCAAAACTATGGCTACACCTTC. The rearrangement uses TRBV4-1 and TRBJ1-2; TRBD1 is a possible D gene (5 bases). Trimming shortened V by 1 base and J by 2 bases, and 11 bases separated the two germline ends. The CDR3 has 15 residues. The germline V gene has CDR1 MGHRA and CDR2 YSYEKL.

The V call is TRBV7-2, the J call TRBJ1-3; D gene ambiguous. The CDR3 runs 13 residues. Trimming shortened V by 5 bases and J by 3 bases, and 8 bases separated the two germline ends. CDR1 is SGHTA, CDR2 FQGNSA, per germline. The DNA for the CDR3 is TGTGCCAGCAGCCAGTCTTTTGGAAACACCATATATTTT. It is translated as CASSQSFGNTIYF.

The CDR3 region is CASSLGQNYGYTF. The CDR3 DNA sequence: TGTGCCAGCAGCCTTGGACAGAACTATGGCTACACCTTC. This chain links TRBV3-1 (or the pseudogene TRBV3-2) with TRBJ1-2; perhaps TRBD1 as D (6 bases). The CDR3 is made up of 13 amino acids. With 4 bases removed from V and 2 bases from J, the gap between germline ends came to 8 bases. CDR1 is LGHDT and CDR2 is YNNKEL in the germline V gene (reference sequence).

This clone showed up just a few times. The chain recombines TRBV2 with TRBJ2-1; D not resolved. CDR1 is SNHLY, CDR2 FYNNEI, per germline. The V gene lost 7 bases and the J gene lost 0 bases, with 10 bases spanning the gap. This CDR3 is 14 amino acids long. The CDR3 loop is CASTPGISYNEQFF. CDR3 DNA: TGTGCCAGCACTCCCGGTATCTCCTACAATGAGCAGTTCTTC.

The CDR3 DNA follows: TGTGCCAGCAGTGAACAGGATAATCAGCCCCAGCATTTT. Translation gives CASSEQDNQPQHF. The chain has TRBV2 and TRBJ1-5; D is undetermined. In germline, CDR1 is SNHLY, CDR2 FYNNEI. V lost 2 bases and J 4 bases, leaving 6 bases between the germline ends. This CDR3 comprises 13 residues.

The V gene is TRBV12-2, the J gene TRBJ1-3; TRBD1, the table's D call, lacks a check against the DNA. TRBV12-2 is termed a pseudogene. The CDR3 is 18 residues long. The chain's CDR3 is CASRSPLQGRHSGNTIYF. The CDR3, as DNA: TGTGCAAGTCGCTCACCCTTACAGGGGAGACACTCTGGAAACACCATATATTTT.

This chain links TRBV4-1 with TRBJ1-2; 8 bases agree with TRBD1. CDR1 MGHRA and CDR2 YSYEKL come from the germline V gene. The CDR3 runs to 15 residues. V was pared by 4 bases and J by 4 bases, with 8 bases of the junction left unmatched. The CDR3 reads CASSLALDRVYGYTF. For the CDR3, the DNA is TGCGCCAGCAGCCTAGCCCTGGACAGGGTCTATGGCTACACCTTC.

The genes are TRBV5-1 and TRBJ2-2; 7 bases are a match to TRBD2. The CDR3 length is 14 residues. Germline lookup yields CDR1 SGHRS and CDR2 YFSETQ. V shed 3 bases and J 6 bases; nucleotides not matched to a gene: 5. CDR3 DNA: TGCGCCAGCAGCTGGACTAGGAGCTCCGGGGAGCTGTTTTTT. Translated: CASSWTRSSGELFF.

The CDR3 DNA sequence: TGTGCCAGCAGCCACGGGGAAGGCTACACCTTC. This codes for CASSHGEGYTF. The J gene is TRBJ1-2, the V gene TRBV3-1 (or the pseudogene TRBV3-2); D not resolved. The V end lost 3 bases, the J end lost 8 bases, and 7 bases lay between the germline ends. Germline V gene data show CDR1 as LGHDT and CDR2 as YNNKEL (reference sequence). The CDR3 runs to 11 residues.

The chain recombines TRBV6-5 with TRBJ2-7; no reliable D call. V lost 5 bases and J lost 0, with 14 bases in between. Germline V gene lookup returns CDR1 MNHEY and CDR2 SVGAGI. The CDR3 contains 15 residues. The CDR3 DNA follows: TGTGCCAGCAGTATCTCGCCAACAGTCTCCTACGAGCAGTACTTC. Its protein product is CASSISPTVSYEQYF.

The CDR3 sequence: CASSSHPGGGGETQYF. For the CDR3, the DNA is TGCGCCAGCAGTAGCCACCCGGGGGGCGGTGGTGAGACCCAGTACTTC. J is TRBJ2-5 and V is TRBV10-2; TRBD2 might be the D (7 bases). With 5 bases removed from V and 5 bases from J, the gap between germline ends came to 21 bases. The CDR3 is 16 residues long. Germline lookup yields CDR1 WSHSY and CDR2 SAAADI.

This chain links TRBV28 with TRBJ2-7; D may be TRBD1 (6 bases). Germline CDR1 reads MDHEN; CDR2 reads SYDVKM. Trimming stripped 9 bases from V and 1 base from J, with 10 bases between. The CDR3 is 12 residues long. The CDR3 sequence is CASKQGSYEQYF. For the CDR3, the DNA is TGTGCCAGTAAACAGGGTTCCTACGAGCAGTACTTC.

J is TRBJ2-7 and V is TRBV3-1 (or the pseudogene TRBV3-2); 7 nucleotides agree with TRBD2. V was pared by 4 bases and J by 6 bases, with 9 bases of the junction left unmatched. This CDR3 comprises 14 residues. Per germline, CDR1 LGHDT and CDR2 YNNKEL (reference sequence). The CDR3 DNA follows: TGTGCCAGCAGCCGGCAACATAGCGGGCTCGAGCAGTACTTC. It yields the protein CASSRQHSGLEQYF.

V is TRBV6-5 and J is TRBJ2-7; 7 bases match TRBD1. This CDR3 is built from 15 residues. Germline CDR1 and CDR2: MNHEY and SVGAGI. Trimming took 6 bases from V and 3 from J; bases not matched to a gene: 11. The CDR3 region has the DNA TGTGCCAGCAGCTATATTGGGACAGACGGCTACGAGCAGTACTTC. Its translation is CASSYIGTDGYEQYF.

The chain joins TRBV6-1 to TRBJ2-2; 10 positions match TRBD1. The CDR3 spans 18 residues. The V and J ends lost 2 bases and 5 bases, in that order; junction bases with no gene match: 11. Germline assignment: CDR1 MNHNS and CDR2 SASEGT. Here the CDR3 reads CASSESLGQGRSTGELFF. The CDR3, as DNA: TGTGCCAGCAGTGAATCATTGGGACAGGGGCGGTCTACCGGGGAGCTGTTTTTT.

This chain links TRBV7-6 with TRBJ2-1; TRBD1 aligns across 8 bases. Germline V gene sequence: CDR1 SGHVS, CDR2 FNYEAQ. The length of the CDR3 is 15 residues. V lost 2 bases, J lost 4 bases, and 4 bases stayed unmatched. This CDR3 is CASSLRTGPYNEQFF. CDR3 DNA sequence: TGTGCCAGCAGCTTACGGACAGGGCCTTACAATGAGCAGTTCTTC.

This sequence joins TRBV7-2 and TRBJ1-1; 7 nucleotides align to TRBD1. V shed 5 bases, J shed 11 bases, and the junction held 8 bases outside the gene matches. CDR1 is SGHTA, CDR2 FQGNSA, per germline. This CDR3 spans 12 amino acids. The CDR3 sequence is CASSPDRARAFF. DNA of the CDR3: TGTGCCAGCAGCCCCGACAGGGCGAGGGCTTTCTTT.

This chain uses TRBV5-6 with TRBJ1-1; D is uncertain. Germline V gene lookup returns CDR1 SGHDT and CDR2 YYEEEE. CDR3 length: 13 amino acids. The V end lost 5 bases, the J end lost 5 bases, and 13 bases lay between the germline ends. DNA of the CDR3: TGTGCCAGCAGGCCTTGGCTTTGGACTGAAGCTTTCTTT. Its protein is CASRPWLWTEAFF.

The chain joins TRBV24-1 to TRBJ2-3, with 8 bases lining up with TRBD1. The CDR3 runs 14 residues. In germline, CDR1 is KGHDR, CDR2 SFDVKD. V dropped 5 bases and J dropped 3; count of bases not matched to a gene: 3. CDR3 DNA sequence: TGTGCCACCAGTGTGCAGGGGGCAACAGATACGCAGTATTTT. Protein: CATSVQGATDTQYF.

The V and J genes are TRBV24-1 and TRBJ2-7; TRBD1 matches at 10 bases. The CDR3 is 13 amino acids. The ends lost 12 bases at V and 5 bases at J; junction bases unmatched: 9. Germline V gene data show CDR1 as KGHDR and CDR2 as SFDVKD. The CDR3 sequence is CAPGTGATHEQYF. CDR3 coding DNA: TGTGCCCCCGGGACAGGGGCAACCCACGAGCAGTACTTC.

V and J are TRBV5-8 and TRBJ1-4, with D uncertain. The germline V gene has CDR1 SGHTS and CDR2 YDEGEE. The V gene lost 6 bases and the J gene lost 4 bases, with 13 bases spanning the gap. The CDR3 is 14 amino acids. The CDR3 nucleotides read TGTGCCAGCACCTCAAGCAGGCTTAATGAAAAACTGTTTTTT. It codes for CASTSSRLNEKLFF.